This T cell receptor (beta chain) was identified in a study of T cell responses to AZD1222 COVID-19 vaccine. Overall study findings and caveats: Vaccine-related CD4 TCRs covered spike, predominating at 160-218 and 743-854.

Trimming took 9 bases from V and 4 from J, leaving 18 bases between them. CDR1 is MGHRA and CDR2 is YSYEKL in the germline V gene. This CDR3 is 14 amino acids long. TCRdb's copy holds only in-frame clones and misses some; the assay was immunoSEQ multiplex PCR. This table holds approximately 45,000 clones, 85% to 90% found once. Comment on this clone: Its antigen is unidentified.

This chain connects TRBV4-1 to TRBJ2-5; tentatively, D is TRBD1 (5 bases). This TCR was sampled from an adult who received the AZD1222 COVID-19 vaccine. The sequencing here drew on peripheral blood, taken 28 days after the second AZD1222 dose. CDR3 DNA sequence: TGCGCCAGTAAAAAAACAGGTGGTATAGAGACCCAGTACTTC. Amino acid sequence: CASKKTGGIETQYF.